This T cell receptor (beta chain) was identified during a study of human T cells and chemical hapten exposure. Study as a whole: Patients had diphenylcyclopropenone applied to the scalp weekly throughout the approximately 25-week study. Patches with 0.01% DPC went on the upper back, and the tests were read at 6 days. Patients, chiefly female, had alopecia areata, totalis or universalis.

Each CDR3 protein gets one entry after TCRdb re-called the RACE reads with MiXCR. The sample includes approximately 90,000 distinct CDR3 sequences, 7.5% to 9.5% of them seen just once. Regarding time point: pre-sensitization, week 0. The treatment here: therapeutic diphenylcyclopropenone sensitization with weekly scalp DPC. Germline V gene lookup returns CDR1 DFQATT and CDR2 SNEGSKA (reference sequence). The length of the CDR3 is 11 residues. The V gene lost 6 bases and the J gene lost 6 bases, with 12 bases spanning the gap. The rearrangement joins TRBV20-1 to TRBJ2-7; perhaps TRBD2 as D (6 bases). Sequencing was performed on whole blood, taken in connection with sensitization to the hapten diphenylcyclopropenone (DPC). This clonotype originated in a man aged 40-50 years with alopecia areata. Some clones in this sample may be carry-over from other donors' samples. The CDR3 reads CSASAGGEQYV. CDR3 in DNA: TGCAGTGCCAGCGCCGGGGGCGAGCAGTACGTC.